The clone carrying this T cell receptor beta chain was counted between two and nine times. This record comes from a study of blood T cell repertoires in COVID-19. Sequencing used immunoSEQ multiplex PCR; TCRdb keeps in-frame clones, though not all of them. The profile shows over 70,000 clones, over 70% of them singletons. The sequenced sample consisted of peripheral blood. The TCR sequence derives from a human donor in a cohort sampled during active COVID-19.

CDR3 in amino acids: CASSHASRTTYEQYF. As DNA, the CDR3 is TGTGCCAGTAGCCACGCCTCTCGGACAACCTACGAGCAGTACTTC. The chain uses TRBV19 and TRBJ2-7; D is possibly TRBD1 (5 bases). This CDR3 spans 15 amino acids. V dropped 6 bases and J dropped 2 bases, with 17 bases sitting between them. The germline gives CDR1 LNHDA, CDR2 SQIVND (reference sequence).